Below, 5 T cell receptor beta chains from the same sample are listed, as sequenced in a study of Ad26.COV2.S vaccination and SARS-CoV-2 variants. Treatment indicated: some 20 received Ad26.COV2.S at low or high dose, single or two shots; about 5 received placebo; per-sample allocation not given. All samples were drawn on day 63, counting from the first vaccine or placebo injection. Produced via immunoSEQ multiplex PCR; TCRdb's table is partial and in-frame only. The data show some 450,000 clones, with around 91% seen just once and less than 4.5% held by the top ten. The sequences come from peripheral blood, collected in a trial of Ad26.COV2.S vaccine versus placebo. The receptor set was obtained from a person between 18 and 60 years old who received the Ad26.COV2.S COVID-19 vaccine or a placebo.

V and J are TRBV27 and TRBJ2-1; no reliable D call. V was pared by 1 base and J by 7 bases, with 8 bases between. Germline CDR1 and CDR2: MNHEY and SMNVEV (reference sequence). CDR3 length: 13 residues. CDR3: CASSLLPPNEQFF. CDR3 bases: TGTGCCAGCAGTTTATTACCCCCTAATGAGCAGTTCTTC.

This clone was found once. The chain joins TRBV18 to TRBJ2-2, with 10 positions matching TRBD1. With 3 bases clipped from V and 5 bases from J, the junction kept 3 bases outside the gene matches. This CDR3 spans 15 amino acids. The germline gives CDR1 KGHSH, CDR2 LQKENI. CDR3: CASSPDRGLTGELFF. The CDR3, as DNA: TGTGCCAGCTCACCCGACAGGGGGCTTACCGGGGAGCTGTTTTTT. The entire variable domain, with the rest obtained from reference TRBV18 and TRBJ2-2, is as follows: NAGVMQNPRHLVRRRGQEARLRCSPMKGHSHVYWYRQLPEEGLKFMVYLQKENIIDESGMPKERFSAEFPKEGPSILRIQQVVRGDSAAYFCASSPDRGLTGELFFGEGSRLTVL.

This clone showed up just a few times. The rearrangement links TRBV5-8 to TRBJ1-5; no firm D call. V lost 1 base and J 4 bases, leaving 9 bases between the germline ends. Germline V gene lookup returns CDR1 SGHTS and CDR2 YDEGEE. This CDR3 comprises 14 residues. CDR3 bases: TGTGCCAGCAGCTTGTCAGGTGGGAATCAGCCCCAGCATTTT. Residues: CASSLSGGNQPQHF.

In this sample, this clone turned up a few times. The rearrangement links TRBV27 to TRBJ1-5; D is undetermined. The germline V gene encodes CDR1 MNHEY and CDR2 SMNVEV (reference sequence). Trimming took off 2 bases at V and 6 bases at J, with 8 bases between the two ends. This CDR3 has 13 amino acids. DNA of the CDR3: TGTGCCAGCAGTTTAGCAGAAGGTCAGCCCCAGCATTTT. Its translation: CASSLAEGQPQHF.

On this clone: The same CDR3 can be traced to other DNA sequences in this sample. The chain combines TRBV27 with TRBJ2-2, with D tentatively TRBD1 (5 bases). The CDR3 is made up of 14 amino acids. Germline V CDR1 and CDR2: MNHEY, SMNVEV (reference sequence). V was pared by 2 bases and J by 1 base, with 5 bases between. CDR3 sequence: CASSLTGNTGELFF. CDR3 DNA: TGTGCCAGCAGTTTAACAGGGAACACCGGGGAGCTGTTTTTT.